This TCR beta chain is drawn from a study of cytomegalovirus exposure and HLA in healthy donors. Study-wide results and caveats: Prior analysis indicated that the majority of TCR beta V segments exhibited productivity approximately 87% or approximately 30% of the time. The authors enumerated 150 to 200 TCR beta chains as linked to cytomegalovirus. Most TCR sequences were rare, but some public TCRs occurred in many donors.

On this clone itself: No antigen is known for it.

The PCR ran on 60 Vbeta and 13 Jbeta primers. Data came from immunoSEQ multiplex PCR; TCRdb stores just in-frame clones and leaves some out. Of more than 90,000 clones in the sample, around 85% were seen once. The sample comprised PBMCs. The TCR originated in a man aged 25 to 40 in good health and CMV-seronegative.

CDR3 nucleotides: TGCAGCGTCTTCGTACAGGGGGCTTCTGGCAATGAGCAGTTCTTC. This translates into CSVFVQGASGNEQFF. The chain carries TRBV29-1 and TRBJ2-1; TRBD1 aligns across 9 bases. Germline lookup yields CDR1 SQVTM and CDR2 ANQGSEA. With V trimmed by 6 bases and J by 6 bases, 12 bases remained unmatched. This CDR3 is built from 15 residues.